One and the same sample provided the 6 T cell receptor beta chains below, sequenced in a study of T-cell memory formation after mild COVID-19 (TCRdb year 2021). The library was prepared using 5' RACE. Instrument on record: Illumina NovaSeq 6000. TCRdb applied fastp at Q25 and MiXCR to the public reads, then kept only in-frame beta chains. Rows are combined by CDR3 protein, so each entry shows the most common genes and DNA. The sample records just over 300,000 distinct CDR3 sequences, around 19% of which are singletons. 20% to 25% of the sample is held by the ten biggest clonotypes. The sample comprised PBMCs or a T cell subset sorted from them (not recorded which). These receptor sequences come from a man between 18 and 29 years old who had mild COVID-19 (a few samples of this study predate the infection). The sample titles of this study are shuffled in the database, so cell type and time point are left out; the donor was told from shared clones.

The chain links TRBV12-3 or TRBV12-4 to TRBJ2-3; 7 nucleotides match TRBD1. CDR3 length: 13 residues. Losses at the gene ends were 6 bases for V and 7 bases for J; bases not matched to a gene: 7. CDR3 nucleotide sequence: TGTGCCAGCAGAAAACAGGGGTTTCATACGCAGTATTTT. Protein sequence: CASRKQGFHTQYF.

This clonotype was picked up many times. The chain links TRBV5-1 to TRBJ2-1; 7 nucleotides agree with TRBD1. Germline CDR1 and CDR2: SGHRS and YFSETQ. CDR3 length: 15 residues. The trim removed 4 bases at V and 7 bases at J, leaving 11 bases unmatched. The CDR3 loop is CASSPHTGDGNEQFF. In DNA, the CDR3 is TGCGCCAGCAGCCCGCACACAGGGGATGGGAATGAGCAGTTCTTC.

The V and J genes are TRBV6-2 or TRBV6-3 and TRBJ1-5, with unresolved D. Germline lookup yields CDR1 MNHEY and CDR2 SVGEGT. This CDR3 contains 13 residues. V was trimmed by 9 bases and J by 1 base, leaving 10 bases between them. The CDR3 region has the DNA TGTGCCAGTGCAACAGCGAGCAATCAGCCCCAGCATTTT. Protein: CASATASNQPQHF.

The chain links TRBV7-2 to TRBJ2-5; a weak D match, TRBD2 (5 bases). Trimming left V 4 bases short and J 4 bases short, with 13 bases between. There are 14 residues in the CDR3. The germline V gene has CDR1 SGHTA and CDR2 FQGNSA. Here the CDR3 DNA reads TGTGCCAGCAGCTCAAACCTAGCATCAGAGACCCAGTACTTC. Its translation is CASSSNLASETQYF. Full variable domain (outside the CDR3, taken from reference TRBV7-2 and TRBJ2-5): GAGVSQSPSNKVTEKGKDVELRCDPISGHTALYWYRQSLGQGLEFLIYFQGNSAPDKSGLPSDRFSAERTGGSVSTLTIQRTQQEDSAVYLCASSSNLASETQYFGPGTRLLVL.

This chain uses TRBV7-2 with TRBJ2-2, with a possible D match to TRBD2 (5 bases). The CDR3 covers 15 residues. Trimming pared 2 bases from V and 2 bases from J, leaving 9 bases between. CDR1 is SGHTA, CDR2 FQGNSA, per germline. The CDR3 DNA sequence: TGTGCCAGCAGCTTACAGAGGGTAAACACCGGGGAGCTGTTTTTT. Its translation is CASSLQRVNTGELFF.

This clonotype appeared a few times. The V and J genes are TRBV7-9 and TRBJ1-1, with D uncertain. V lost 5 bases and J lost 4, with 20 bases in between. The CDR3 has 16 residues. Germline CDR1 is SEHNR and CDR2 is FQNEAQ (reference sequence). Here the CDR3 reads CASSNHLGVSPTEAFF. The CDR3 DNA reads TGTGCCAGCAGCAACCATTTAGGCGTCAGCCCCACTGAAGCTTTCTTT. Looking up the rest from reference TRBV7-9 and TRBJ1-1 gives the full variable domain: DTGVSQNPRHKITKRGQNVTFRCDPISEHNRLYWYRQTLGQGPEFLTYFQNEAQLEKSRLLSDRFSAERPKGSFSTLEIQRTEQGDSAMYLCASSNHLGVSPTEAFFGQGTRLTVV.